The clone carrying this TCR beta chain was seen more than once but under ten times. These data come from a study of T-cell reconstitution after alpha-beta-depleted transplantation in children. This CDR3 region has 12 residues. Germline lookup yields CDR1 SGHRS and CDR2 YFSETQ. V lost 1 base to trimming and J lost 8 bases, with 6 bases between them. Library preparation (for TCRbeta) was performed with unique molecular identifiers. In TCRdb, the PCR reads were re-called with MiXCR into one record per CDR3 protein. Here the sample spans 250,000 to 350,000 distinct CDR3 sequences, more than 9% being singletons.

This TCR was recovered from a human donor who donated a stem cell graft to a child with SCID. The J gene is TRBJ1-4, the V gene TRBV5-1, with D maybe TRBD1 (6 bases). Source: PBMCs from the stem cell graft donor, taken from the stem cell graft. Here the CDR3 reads CASSLTGEKLFF. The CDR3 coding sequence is TGCGCCAGCAGCTTGACAGGGGAAAAACTGTTTTTT.